This T cell receptor (beta chain) emerged from a study of blood T cells in healthy people across ages. V lost 6 bases and J lost 5, with 17 bases in between. In germline, CDR1 is MGHDK, CDR2 SYGVNS. This CDR3 has 14 residues. Collection of around 10 milliliters of peripheral blood was performed for each donor. Samples each yielded at least 6 micrograms of total RNA. Primed by a sample-barcoded 5' primer and a J-beta primer mix, a second PCR proceeded for about 6 to 12 cycles. TCRdb reanalysed the 5' RACE reads using MiXCR and keeps one entry per CDR3 protein. Here the sample spans about 640,000 distinct CDR3 sequences, roughly 50% being singletons. This clonotype showed up just a few times. The antigen remains unidentified. Study findings and constraints: Per-million-T-cell TCR beta diversity fell roughly linearly with age.

The source of this sequence is a man in his sixties in good health. Source material: blood. V usage is TRBV25-1 and J usage is TRBJ2-7; weak D call: TRBD1 (6 bases). The CDR3 is CASSLRLRGHEQYF. CDR3 nucleotide sequence: TGTGCCAGCAGCCTAAGGCTCAGGGGACACGAGCAGTACTTC.